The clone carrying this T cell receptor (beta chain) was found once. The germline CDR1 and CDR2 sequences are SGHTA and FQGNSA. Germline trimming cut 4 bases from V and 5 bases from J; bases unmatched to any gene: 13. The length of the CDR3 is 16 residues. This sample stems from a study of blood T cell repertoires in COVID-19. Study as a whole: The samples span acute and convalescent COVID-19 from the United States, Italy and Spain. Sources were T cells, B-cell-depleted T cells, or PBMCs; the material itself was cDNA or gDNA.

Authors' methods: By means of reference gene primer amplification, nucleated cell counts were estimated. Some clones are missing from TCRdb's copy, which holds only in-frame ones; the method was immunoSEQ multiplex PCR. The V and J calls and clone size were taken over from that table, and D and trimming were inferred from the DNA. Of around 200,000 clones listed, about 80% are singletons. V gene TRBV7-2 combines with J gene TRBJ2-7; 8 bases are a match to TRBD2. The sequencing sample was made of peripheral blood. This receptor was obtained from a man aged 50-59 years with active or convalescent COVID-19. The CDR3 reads CASSSPGRGYPHEQYF. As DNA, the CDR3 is TGTGCCAGCAGCTCCCCCGGGAGGGGATACCCCCACGAGCAGTACTTC. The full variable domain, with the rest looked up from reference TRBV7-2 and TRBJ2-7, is GAGVSQSPSNKVTEKGKDVELRCDPISGHTALYWYRQSLGQGLEFLIYFQGNSAPDKSGLPSDRFSAERTGGSVSTLTIQRTQQEDSAVYLCASSSPGRGYPHEQYFGPGTRLTVT.